Presented here are 12 T cell receptor beta chains from one specimen sequenced in a study of blood T cells in healthy people across ages. A second 7 to 11 cycle PCR used barcoded and J-beta primers. TCRdb reprocessed the 5' RACE reads with MiXCR, giving one entry per CDR3 protein. The sample has 550,000 to 650,000 distinct CDR3 sequences; about 28% are singletons. These data were also filed under a second study, of T cells of mothers and their children.

Sequences were obtained from blood. All receptors come from a boy younger than 10 in good health.

This clonotype was seen more than once but under ten times. The rearrangement links TRBV4-1 to TRBJ2-4; D is unresolved. Germline V gene sequence: CDR1 MGHRA, CDR2 YSYEKL. Trimming took 3 bases from V and 0 from J, leaving 6 bases between them. This CDR3 is 14 amino acids long. CDR3 in DNA: TGCGCCAGCAGCCACGCAGGAGCCAAAAACATTCAGTACTTC. Residues: CASSHAGAKNIQYF.

This clonotype was picked up a small number of times. The rearrangement links TRBV5-1 to TRBJ2-7; TRBD1 might be the D (6 bases). Per the germline V gene, CDR1 is SGHRS and CDR2 is YFSETQ. CDR3 length: 13 residues. V dropped 4 bases and J dropped 3 bases, with 11 bases sitting between them. The DNA for the CDR3 is TGCGCCAGCAGCATGGACAGCGGCTACGAGCAGTACTTC. Its translation: CASSMDSGYEQYF. Full variable domain (remainder filled in from reference TRBV5-1 and TRBJ2-7): KAGVTQTPRYLIKTRGQQVTLSCSPISGHRSVSWYQQTPGQGLQFLFEYFSETQRNKGNFPGRFSGRQFSNSRSEMNVSTLELGDSALYLCASSMDSGYEQYFGPGTRLTVT.

The CDR3 sequence is CASSPGEGHGWQPQHF. CDR3 DNA sequence: TGTGCCAGCAGCCCTGGGGAGGGGCATGGATGGCAGCCCCAGCATTTT. This chain joins TRBV7-9 and TRBJ1-5, with D perhaps matching TRBD1 (5 bases). Germline CDR1 reads SEHNR; CDR2 reads FQNEAQ (reference sequence). The CDR3 sequence is 16 residues long. Trimming removed 5 bases at V and 7 bases at J, with 21 bases between.

This clonotype was seen a few times. J is TRBJ2-5 and V is TRBV11-1; D might be TRBD1 (5 bases). The length of the CDR3 is 12 residues. Germline assignment: CDR1 SGHAT and CDR2 FQDESV (reference sequence). The V end lost 5 bases, the J end lost 5 bases, and 9 bases lay between the germline ends. CDR3 bases: TGTGCCAGCAGCGGGGCGTGGGAGACCCAGTACTTC. Its translation is CASSGAWETQYF.

The genes are TRBV5-1 and TRBJ2-1; perhaps TRBD2 as D (5 bases). The CDR3 is 16 residues long. V lost 4 bases to trimming and J lost 0 bases, with 14 bases between them. Germline V gives CDR1 SGHRS, CDR2 YFSETQ. This chain's CDR3 is CASSTRGPDSYNEQFF. The CDR3 DNA is TGCGCCAGCAGCACTCGAGGGCCCGACTCCTACAATGAGCAGTTCTTC.

This clonotype was observed a handful of times. The rearrangement joins TRBV12-3 or TRBV12-4 to TRBJ2-5; 12 positions agree with TRBD2. The J call may not be correct, given that the DNA end is closer to TRBJ2-1. There are 16 residues in the CDR3. For the CDR3, the DNA is TGTGCCAGCAGTACGCCGGGACTAGCGGGTTACAATGAGCAGTTCTTC. Translation gives CASSTPGLAGYNEQFF.

The V call is TRBV6-5, the J call TRBJ1-5; tentatively, D is TRBD1 (5 bases). The CDR3 is made up of 15 amino acids. CDR1 and CDR2 from the germline V gene are MNHEY and SVGAGI. Trimming stripped 7 bases from V and 4 bases from J, with 17 bases between. DNA of the CDR3: TGTGCCAGCAAACACAGCGGGTCAGGGAATCAGCCCCAGCATTTT. Its protein product is CASKHSGSGNQPQHF.

This clonotype was seen a single time. The V call is TRBV10-3, the J call TRBJ2-1; 8 bases are shared with TRBD1. J was trimmed by 0 bases and V by 7 bases; bases with no gene match: 2. The V gene's germline CDR1 is ENHRY and CDR2 SYGVKD. The CDR3 consists of 14 residues. The CDR3 DNA is TGTGCCATCATGGACAGGGCCTCCTACAATGAGCAGTTCTTC. Encoded protein: CAIMDRASYNEQFF.

The V gene is TRBV7-2, the J gene TRBJ2-7, with TRBD1 as a possible D gene (6 bases). The germline V gene encodes CDR1 SGHTA and CDR2 FQGNSA. This CDR3 is 16 amino acids long. Trimming cost V 1 base and J 0 bases, with 13 bases left between them. This CDR3 reads CASSLVGQLLSYEQYF. The CDR3, as DNA: TGTGCCAGCAGCTTAGTGGGACAACTCCTCTCCTACGAGCAGTACTTC.

CDR3 loop: CASSLVPGINEQFF. CDR3 nucleotide sequence: TGTGCCAGCAGCTTAGTACCGGGGATTAATGAGCAGTTCTTC. The chain joins TRBV11-2 to TRBJ2-1; D might be TRBD2 (5 bases). There are 14 residues in the CDR3. The germline V and J ends were trimmed by 1 base and 7 bases, with 11 bases remaining between them. Germline V lookup: CDR1 SGHAT, CDR2 FQNNGV.

This clonotype was found a few times. V gene TRBV12-3 or TRBV12-4 combines with J gene TRBJ2-7; D remains ambiguous. Trimming stripped 3 bases from V and 3 bases from J, with 6 bases between. The CDR3 consists of 12 residues. CDR3 bases: TGTGCCAGCAGTTTTTATGGCTACGAGCAGTACTTC. The encoded protein is CASSFYGYEQYF.

The table lists this clonotype with a few counts. As DNA, the CDR3 is TGTGCCAGCAGCCTAACGGACAGGGAAGGATACGAGCAGTACTTC. Protein product: CASSLTDREGYEQYF. V gene TRBV7-9 combines with J gene TRBJ2-7, with 8 bases lining up with TRBD1. CDR1 is SEHNR and CDR2 is FQNEAQ in the germline V gene (reference sequence). The CDR3 has 15 amino acids. Unmatched junction bases numbered 10, after V lost 5 bases and J lost 4 bases.